This T cell receptor beta chain is drawn from a study of shared clonotypes between healthy human individuals. The overall study: Three plates were used per donor for CD4 naive, three for CD4 memory, two for CD8 naive and one for CD8 memory.

CDR3 length: 14 amino acids. The germline V gene has CDR1 KGHSH and CDR2 LQKENI. Trimming stripped 6 bases from V and 2 bases from J, with 10 bases between. Profiling relied on immunoSEQ multiplex PCR, and the TCRdb table lists in-frame clones only, not all of them. The data contain 900,000 to 1,200,000 clones, approximately 78% of them singletons. This sequence originates from a man younger than 30 in good health. Some clones in this sample may be carry-over from other donors' samples. V usage is TRBV18 and J usage is TRBJ2-2; D possibly corresponds to TRBD2 (6 bases). Sequencing was performed on memory CD4+ T cells from PBMCs. Sample subset: CD45RA-negative fraction. The CDR3 DNA sequence: TGTGCCAGCTCCCGGGACTCAAACACCGGGGAGCTGTTTTTT. Protein: CASSRDSNTGELFF.